The entry below gives a single T cell receptor (beta chain) sequence along with its context. Here immunoSEQ multiplex PCR was the method, and the copy in TCRdb shows in-frame clones only, minus some. Here the sample spans 150,000 to 200,000 clones, around 89% being singletons. V lost 5 bases and J 4 bases, leaving 12 bases between the germline ends. CDR1 is ENHRY and CDR2 is SYGVKD in the germline V gene. This CDR3 is 13 amino acids long. This sample stems from a study of control samples from healthy donors and cancer patients. The receptor was derived from a woman aged 45-59 years in good health. The V and J genes are TRBV10-3 and TRBJ2-7; tentative D call: TRBD2 (5 bases). Sequences were obtained from blood. CDR3 loop: CAISRPPGYEQYF. CDR3 nucleotide sequence: TGTGCCATCAGTCGACCTCCGGGGTACGAGCAGTACTTC.